This T cell receptor (beta chain) comes out of a study of blood T cell repertoires in COVID-19. The wider study: T cells, B-cell-depleted T cells, or PBMCs provided the cDNA or gDNA that served as material.

Germline V CDR1 and CDR2: SGHVS, FQNEAQ. Deletions cut 5 bases from V and 0 bases from J, with 14 bases between. The length of the CDR3 is 15 residues. Clones were read by immunoSEQ multiplex PCR, and TCRdb kept only the in-frame ones, dropping some. The sample shows more than 45,000 clones, less than 90% of them seen only once. The rearrangement uses TRBV7-8 and TRBJ2-7; the D gene is possibly TRBD1 (5 bases). Sequencing input: peripheral blood. The receptor was derived from a human donor in a cohort sampled during active COVID-19. The CDR3 nucleotides read TGTGCCAGCAGCCTGGGGCAGGCGAGCTCCTACGAGCAGTACTTC. Translated: CASSLGQASSYEQYF.